What follows are 9 T cell receptor beta chains derived from one specimen sequenced in a study of T cell repertoires in cytomegalovirus infection. Their specific antigens are unknown. TCRdb re-analysed the reads in MiXCR, keeping a single row per CDR3 protein. The sample comprises a few hundred thousand distinct CDR3 sequences, about 35% of which are singletons, and approximately 15% rests with the top ten. The sequencing used cultured PBMCs, collected from culture after CMV antigen stimulation. The receptors originated from a human donor in good health (CMV status not recorded). Some clones in this sample may be carry-over from other donors' samples.

The sample holds one count of this clonotype. The chain is built from TRBV5-1 and TRBJ2-1; TRBD2 matches 7 bases. The junction had 12 bases not matched to a gene; V was cut back by 5 bases and J by 4 bases. The CDR3 contains 16 residues. Germline V gives CDR1 SGHRS, CDR2 YFSETQ. The DNA of the CDR3 is TGCGCCAGCAGGAGAGGACTAAGCGGGACTTACAATGAGCAGTTCTTC. It translates to CASRRGLSGTYNEQFF.

The gene calls are TRBV11-3 and TRBJ2-3; D might be TRBD1 (6 bases). Germline V gene lookup returns CDR1 SGHNT and CDR2 YENEEA. The CDR3 length is 17 residues. V lost 4 bases to trimming and J lost 2 bases, with 19 bases between them. The CDR3 coding sequence is TGTGCCAGCAGCTCTTTTATCCTTCGACAGGCCACAGATACGCAGTATTTT. Its translation: CASSSFILRQATDTQYF.

Only a few counts were recorded for this clonotype. CDR3 nucleotides: TGTGCCAGCAGCTTGGGTACGGGAGGCAGCTCCTACAATGAGCAGTTCTTC. Translating gives CASSLGTGGSSYNEQFF. The chain recombines TRBV5-5 with TRBJ2-1; 7 bases align to TRBD2. Trimming took 0 bases from V and 0 from J; bases not matched to a gene: 6. CDR1 SGHKS and CDR2 YYEKEE come from the germline V gene (reference sequence). There are 17 residues in the CDR3.

This clonotype has ten or more counts. J is TRBJ2-1 and V is TRBV7-9; TRBD1 or TRBD2 may be the D gene (5 bases each). V lost 1 base, J lost 4 bases, and 8 bases lay in between. Germline V gives CDR1 SEHNR, CDR2 FQNEAQ (reference sequence). CDR3 length equals 14 residues. The CDR3 bases are TGTGCCAGCAGCTTAGGGGACGCATACAATGAGCAGTTCTTC. The encoded protein is CASSLGDAYNEQFF.

This clonotype was observed a handful of times. V is TRBV19 and J is TRBJ2-5, with D uncertain. CDR1 is LNHDA, CDR2 SQIVND, per germline (reference sequence). The CDR3 extends over 13 amino acids. Trimming removed 2 bases at V and 5 bases at J, with 9 bases between. This CDR3 is CASSINRVETQYF. The CDR3, as DNA: TGTGCCAGTAGTATAAACCGGGTGGAGACCCAGTACTTC. The whole variable domain, remainder taken from reference TRBV19 and TRBJ2-5, is DGGITQSPKYLFRKEGQNVTLSCEQNLNHDAMYWYRQDPGQGLRLIYYSQIVNDFQKGDIAEGYSVSREKKESFPLTVTSAQKNPTAFYLCASSINRVETQYFGPGTRLLVL.

This chain links TRBV27 with TRBJ1-2; weak D call: TRBD1 (6 bases). This CDR3 has 13 amino acids. Trimming cost V 10 bases and J 4 bases, with 16 bases left between them. Germline V gene data show CDR1 as MNHEY and CDR2 as SMNVEV (reference sequence). The CDR3 region is CATALTGTYGYTF. The CDR3 bases are TGTGCCACCGCGCTGACAGGAACCTATGGCTACACCTTC.

This clonotype was counted a few times. This rearrangement joins TRBV24-1 to TRBJ2-7; the match to TRBD1 covers 7 bases. The CDR3 runs to 13 residues. J gave up 4 bases and V 4 bases, and 3 bases lay outside the gene matches. Per the germline V gene, CDR1 is KGHDR and CDR2 is SFDVKD. This CDR3 is CATSDPTGYEQYF. Written as DNA, the CDR3 is TGTGCCACCAGTGACCCGACAGGGTACGAGCAGTACTTC.

The rearrangement uses TRBV27 and TRBJ2-3; D remains unclear. CDR3 size: 15 residues. Germline CDR1 is MNHEY and CDR2 is SMNVEV (reference sequence). Trimming pared 4 bases from V and 4 bases from J, leaving 15 bases between. This CDR3 reads CASSSTFLGSDTQYF. The DNA for the CDR3 is TGTGCCAGCAGTTCGACCTTCCTCGGGTCAGATACGCAGTATTTT.

For this clonotype: No conserved phenylalanine or tryptophan is present at the end of the CDR3, so a read error is the likely explanation. The V and J genes are TRBV7-2 and TRBJ1-1; a possible D gene is TRBD1 (5 bases). Per the germline V gene, CDR1 is SGHTA and CDR2 is FQGNSA. The CDR3 is 16 residues long. V gave up 1 base and J gave up 2 bases, with 14 bases separating them. CDR3 in DNA: TGTGCCAGCAGCTTAGTGGCCTCAGGGAGCAACACTGAAGCTTTCTCT. The encoded protein is CASSLVASGSNTEAFS.